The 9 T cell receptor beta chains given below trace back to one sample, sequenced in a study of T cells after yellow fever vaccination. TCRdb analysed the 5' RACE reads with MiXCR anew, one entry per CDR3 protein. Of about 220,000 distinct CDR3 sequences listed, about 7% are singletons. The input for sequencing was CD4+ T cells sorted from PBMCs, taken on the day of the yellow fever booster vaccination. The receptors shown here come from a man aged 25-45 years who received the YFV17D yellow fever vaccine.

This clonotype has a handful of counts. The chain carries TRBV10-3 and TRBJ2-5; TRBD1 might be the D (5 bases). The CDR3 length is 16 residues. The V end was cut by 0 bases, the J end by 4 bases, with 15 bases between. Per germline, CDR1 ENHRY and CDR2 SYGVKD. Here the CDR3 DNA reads TGTGCCATCAGTGAGTCCGGCAGGGTATGGCGAGAGACCCAGTACTTC. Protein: CAISESGRVWRETQYF.

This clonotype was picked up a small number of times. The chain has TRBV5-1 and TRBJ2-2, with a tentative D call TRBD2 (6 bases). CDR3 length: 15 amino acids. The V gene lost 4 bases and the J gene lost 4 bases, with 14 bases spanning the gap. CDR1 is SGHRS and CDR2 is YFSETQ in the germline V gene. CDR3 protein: CASSLTSSATGELFF. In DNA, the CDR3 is TGCGCCAGCAGCCTAACCTCTAGCGCCACCGGGGAGCTGTTTTTT.

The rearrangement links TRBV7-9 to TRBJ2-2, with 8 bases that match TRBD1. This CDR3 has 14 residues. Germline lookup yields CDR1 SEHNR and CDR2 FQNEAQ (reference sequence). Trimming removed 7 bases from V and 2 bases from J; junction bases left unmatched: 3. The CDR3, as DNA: TGTGCCAGCAAGGGGACAGGCAACACCGGGGAGCTGTTTTTT. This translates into CASKGTGNTGELFF.

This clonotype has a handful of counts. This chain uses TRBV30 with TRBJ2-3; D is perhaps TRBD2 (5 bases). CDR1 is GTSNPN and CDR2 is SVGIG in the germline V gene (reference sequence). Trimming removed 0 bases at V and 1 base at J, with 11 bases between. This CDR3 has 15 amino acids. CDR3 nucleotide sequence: TGTGCCTGGAGTGTCGAGGGAATTGGCACAGATACGCAGTATTTT. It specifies CAWSVEGIGTDTQYF.

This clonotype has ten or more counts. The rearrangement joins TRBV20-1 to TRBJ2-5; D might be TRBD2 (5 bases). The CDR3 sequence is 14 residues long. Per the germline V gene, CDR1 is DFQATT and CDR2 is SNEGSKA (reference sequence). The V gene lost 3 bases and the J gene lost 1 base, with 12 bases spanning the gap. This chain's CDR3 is CSAREVARQETQYF. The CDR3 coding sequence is TGCAGTGCTAGGGAGGTAGCGCGCCAAGAGACCCAGTACTTC.

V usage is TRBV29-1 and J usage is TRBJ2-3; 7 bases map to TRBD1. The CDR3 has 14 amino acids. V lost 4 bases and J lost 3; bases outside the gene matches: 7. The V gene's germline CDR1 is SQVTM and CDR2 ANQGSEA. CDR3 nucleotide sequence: TGCAGCGTTGCCGTTGTGACAGGGACAGATACGCAGTATTTT. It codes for CSVAVVTGTDTQYF.

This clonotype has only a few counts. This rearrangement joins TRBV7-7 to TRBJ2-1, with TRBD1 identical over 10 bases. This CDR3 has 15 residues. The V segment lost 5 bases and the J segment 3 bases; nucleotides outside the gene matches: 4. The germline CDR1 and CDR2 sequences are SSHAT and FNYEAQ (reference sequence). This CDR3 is CASSRGQGFYNEQFF. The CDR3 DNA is TGTGCCAGCAGCCGGGGACAGGGGTTCTACAATGAGCAGTTCTTC.

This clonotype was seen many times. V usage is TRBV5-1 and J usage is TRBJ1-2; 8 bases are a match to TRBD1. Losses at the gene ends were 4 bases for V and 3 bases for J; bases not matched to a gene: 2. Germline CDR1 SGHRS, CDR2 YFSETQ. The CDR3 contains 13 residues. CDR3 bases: TGCGCCAGCAGCACGACAGGGGACTATGGCTACACCTTC. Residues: CASSTTGDYGYTF.

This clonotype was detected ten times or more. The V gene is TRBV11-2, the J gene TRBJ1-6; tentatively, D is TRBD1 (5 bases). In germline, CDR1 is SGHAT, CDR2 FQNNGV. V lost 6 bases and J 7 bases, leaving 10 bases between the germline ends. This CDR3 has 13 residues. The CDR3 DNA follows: TGTGCCAGCAGGGGAGAGGGGAATTCACCCCTCCACTTT. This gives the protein CASRGEGNSPLHF.